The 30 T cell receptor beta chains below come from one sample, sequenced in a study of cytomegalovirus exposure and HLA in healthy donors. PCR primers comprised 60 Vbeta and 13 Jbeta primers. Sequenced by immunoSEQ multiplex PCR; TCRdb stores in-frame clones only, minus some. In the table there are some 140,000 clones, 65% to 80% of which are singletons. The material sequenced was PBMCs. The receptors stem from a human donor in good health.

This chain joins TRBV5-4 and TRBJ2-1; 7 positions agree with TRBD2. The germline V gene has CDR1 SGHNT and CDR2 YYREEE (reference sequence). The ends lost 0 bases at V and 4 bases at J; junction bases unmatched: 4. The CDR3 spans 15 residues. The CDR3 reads CASSLAERGYNEQFF. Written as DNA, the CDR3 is TGTGCCAGCAGCTTGGCCGAGCGGGGTTACAATGAGCAGTTCTTC. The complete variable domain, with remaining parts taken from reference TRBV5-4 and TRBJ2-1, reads ETGVTQSPTHLIKTRGQQVTLRCSSQSGHNTVSWYQQALGQGPQFIFQYYREEENGRGNFPPRFSGLQFPNYSSELNVNALELDDSALYLCASSLAERGYNEQFFGPGTRLTVL.

The CDR3 coding sequence is TGTGCCAGCAGCCGCGATACAGGAACCTACAATGAGCAGTTCTTC. Translated: CASSRDTGTYNEQFF. The chain is built from TRBV7-9 and TRBJ2-1, with D tentatively TRBD1 (5 bases). V was pared by 5 bases and J by 2 bases, with 13 bases between. From germline, CDR1 is SEHNR and CDR2 FQNEAQ (reference sequence). The CDR3 sequence is 15 residues long.

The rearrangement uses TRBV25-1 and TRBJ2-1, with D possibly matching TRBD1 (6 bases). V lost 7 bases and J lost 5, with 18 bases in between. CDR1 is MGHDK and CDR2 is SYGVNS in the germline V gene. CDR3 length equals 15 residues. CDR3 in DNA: TGTGCCAGCATTTCTACCCGGACAGCAGACAATGAGCAGTTCTTC. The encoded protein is CASISTRTADNEQFF.

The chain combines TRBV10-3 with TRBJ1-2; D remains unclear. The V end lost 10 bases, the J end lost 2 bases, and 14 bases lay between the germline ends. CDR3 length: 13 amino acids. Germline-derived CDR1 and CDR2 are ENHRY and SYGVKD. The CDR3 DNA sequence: TGTGCCACGACTGCGGTTCTAAACTATGGCTACACCTTC. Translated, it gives CATTAVLNYGYTF.

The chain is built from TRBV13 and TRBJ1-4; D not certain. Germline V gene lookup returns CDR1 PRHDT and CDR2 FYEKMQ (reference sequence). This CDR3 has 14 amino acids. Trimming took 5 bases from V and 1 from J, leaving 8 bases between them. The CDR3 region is CASSPEGTNEKLFF. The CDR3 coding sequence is TGTGCCAGCAGCCCGGAGGGAACTAATGAAAAACTGTTTTTT. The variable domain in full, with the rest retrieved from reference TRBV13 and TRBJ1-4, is AAGVIQSPRHLIKEKRETATLKCYPIPRHDTVYWYQQGPGQDPQFLISFYEKMQSDKGSIPDRFSAQQFSDYHSELNMSSLELGDSALYFCASSPEGTNEKLFFGSGTQLSVL.

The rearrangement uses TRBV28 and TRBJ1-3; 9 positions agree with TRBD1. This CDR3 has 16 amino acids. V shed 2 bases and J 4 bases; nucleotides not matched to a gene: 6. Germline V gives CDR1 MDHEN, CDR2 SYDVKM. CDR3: CASSLPGQGLGNTIYF. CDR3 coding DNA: TGTGCCAGCAGTTTACCCGGACAGGGGCTAGGAAACACCATATATTTT.

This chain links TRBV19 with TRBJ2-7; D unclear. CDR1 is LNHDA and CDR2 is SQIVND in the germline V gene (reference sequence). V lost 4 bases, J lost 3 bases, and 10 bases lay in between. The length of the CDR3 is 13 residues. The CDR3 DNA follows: TGTGCCAGTAGTACGGCGGCCGACTACGAGCAGTACTTC. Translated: CASSTAADYEQYF.

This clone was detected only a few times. Written as DNA, the CDR3 is TGTGCCAGTAGTACCGGCGATAGCGTGAACACCGGGGAGCTGTTTTTT. As protein: CASSTGDSVNTGELFF. The rearrangement uses TRBV19 and TRBJ2-2; tentatively, D is TRBD2 (5 bases). The germline V and J ends were trimmed by 4 bases and 1 base, with 13 bases remaining between them. CDR1 is LNHDA and CDR2 is SQIVND in the germline V gene (reference sequence). The CDR3 runs 16 residues.

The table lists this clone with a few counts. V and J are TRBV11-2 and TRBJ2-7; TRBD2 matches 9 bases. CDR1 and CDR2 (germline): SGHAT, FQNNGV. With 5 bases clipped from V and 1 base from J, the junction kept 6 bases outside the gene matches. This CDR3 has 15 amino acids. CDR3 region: CASSIGTSRSYEQYF. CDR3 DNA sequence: TGTGCCAGCAGCATTGGGACTAGCAGATCCTACGAGCAGTACTTC. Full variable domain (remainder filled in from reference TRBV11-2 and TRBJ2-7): EAGVAQSPRYKIIEKRQSVAFWCNPISGHATLYWYQQILGQGPKLLIQFQNNGVVDDSQLPKDRFSAERLKGVDSTLKIQPAKLEDSAVYLCASSIGTSRSYEQYFGPGTRLTVT.

The CDR3 loop is CASRASFSNQPQHF. The CDR3 region has the DNA TGTGCCAGCAGGGCTTCTTTTAGCAATCAGCCCCAGCATTTT. The J gene is TRBJ1-5, the V gene TRBV2, with D unclear. In germline, CDR1 is SNHLY, CDR2 FYNNEI. The V gene lost 6 bases and the J gene lost 0 bases, with 9 bases spanning the gap. The CDR3 is 14 amino acids.

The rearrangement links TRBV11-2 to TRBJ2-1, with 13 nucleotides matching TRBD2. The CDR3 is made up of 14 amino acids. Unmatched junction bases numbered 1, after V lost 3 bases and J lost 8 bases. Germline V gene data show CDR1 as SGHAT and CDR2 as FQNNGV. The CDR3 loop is CASSFGLAGDEQFF. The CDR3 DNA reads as TGTGCCAGCAGCTTCGGACTAGCGGGAGATGAGCAGTTCTTC. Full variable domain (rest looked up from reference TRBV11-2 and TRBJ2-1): EAGVAQSPRYKIIEKRQSVAFWCNPISGHATLYWYQQILGQGPKLLIQFQNNGVVDDSQLPKDRFSAERLKGVDSTLKIQPAKLEDSAVYLCASSFGLAGDEQFFGPGTRLTVL.

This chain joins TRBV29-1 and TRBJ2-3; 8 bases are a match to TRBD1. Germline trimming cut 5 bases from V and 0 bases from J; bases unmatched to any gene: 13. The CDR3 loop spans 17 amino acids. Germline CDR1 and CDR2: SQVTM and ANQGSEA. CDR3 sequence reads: CSVLGQGATLSTDTQYF. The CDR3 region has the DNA TGCAGCGTTTTGGGGCAGGGGGCGACCTTAAGCACAGATACGCAGTATTTT.

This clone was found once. CDR3 coding DNA: TGTGCCAGCAGCTGGGGGACGGTCGACCGGGGGGATGAGCAGTACTTC. Amino acid sequence: CASSWGTVDRGDEQYF. The chain employs TRBV11-3 and TRBJ2-7; the match to TRBD2 covers 7 bases. This CDR3 has 16 residues. V lost 4 bases, J lost 7 bases, and 16 bases stayed unmatched. Germline V gives CDR1 SGHNT, CDR2 YENEEA.

The CDR3 region has the DNA TGTGCCAGCAGCTTAGTCCCCTCCTCAGATACGCAGTATTTT. Protein: CASSLVPSSDTQYF. The chain links TRBV11-2 to TRBJ2-3, with D unresolved. This CDR3 comprises 14 residues. Germline V gene lookup returns CDR1 SGHAT and CDR2 FQNNGV. Trimming removed 1 base at V and 4 bases at J, with 9 bases between.

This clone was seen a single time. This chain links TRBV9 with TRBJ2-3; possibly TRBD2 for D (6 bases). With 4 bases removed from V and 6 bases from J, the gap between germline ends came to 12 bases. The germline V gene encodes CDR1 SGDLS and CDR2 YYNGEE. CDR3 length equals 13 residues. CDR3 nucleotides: TGTGCCAGCAGCCCCTTCCGGGGGGATACGCAGTATTTT. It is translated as CASSPFRGDTQYF.

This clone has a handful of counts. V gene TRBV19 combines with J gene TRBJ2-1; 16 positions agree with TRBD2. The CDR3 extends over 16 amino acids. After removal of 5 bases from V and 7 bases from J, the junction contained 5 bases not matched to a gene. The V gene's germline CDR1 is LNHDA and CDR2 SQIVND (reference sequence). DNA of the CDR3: TGTGCCAGTAGTCAAGGGACTAGCGGGAGGGGGAATGAGCAGTTCTTC. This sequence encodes CASSQGTSGRGNEQFF.

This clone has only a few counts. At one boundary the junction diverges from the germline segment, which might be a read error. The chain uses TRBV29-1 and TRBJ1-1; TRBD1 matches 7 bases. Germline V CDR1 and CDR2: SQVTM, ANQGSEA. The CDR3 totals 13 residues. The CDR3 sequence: CSVAGGLNTEAFF. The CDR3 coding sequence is TGCAGCGTGGCAGGGGGGCTGAATACTGAAGCTTTCTTT. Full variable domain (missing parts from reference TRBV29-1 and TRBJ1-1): SAVISQKPSRDICQRGTSLTIQCQVDSQVTMMFWYRQQPGQSLTLIATANQGSEATYESGFVIDKFPISRPNLTFSTLTVSNMSPEDSSIYLCSVAGGLNTEAFFGQGTRLTVV.

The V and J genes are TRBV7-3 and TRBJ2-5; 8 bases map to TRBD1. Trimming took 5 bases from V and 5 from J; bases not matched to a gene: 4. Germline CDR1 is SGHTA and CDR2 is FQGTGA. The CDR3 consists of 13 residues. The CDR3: CASSPTGGETQYF. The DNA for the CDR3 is TGTGCCAGCAGCCCAACAGGGGGGGAGACCCAGTACTTC.

CDR3 region: CASSQGGRGNTIYF. CDR3 coding DNA: TGTGCCAGCAGCCAGGGGGGACGCGGAAACACCATATATTTT. V is TRBV4-2 and J is TRBJ1-3; TRBD1 is a possible D gene (5 bases). From germline, CDR1 is LGHNA and CDR2 YNFKEQ. The CDR3 totals 14 residues. Trimming removed 3 bases from V and 4 bases from J, with 10 bases in between.

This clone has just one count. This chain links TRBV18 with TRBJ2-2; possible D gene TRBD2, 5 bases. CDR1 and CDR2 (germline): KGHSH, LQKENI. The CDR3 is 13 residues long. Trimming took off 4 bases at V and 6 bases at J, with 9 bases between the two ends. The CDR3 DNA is TGTGCCAGCTCACAGTGGGAGTCCGGGGAGCTGTTTTTT. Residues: CASSQWESGELFF.

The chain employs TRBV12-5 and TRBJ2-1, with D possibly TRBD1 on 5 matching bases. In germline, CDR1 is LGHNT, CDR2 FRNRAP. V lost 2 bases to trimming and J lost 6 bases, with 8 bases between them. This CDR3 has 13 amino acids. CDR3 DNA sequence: TGTGCTAGTGGTTTGAATGGGGCCAATGAGCAGTTCTTC. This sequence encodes CASGLNGANEQFF.

CDR3 residues: CASSKVDREGSNGYTF. Written as DNA, the CDR3 is TGTGCCAGCAGCAAAGTGGACAGGGAGGGATCTAATGGCTACACCTTC. The rearrangement joins TRBV21-1 to TRBJ1-2; whether TRBD1, the table's D call, matches the DNA was not checked. TRBV21-1 is a known pseudogene. The CDR3 is made up of 16 amino acids.

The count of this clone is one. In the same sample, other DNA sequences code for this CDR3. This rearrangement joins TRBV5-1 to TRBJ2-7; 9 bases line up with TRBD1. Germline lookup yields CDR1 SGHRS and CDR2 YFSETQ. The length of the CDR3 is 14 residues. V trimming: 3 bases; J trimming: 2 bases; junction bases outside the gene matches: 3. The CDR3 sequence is CASSSGQGAYEQYF. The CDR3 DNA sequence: TGCGCCAGCAGCTCGGGACAGGGAGCCTACGAGCAGTACTTC.

The CDR3 nucleotides are TGTGCCAGCGCCCGGGCTAGCGGTTCCTACGAGCAGTACTTC. The encoded protein is CASARASGSYEQYF. The genes are TRBV11-3 and TRBJ2-7, with TRBD2 identical over 7 bases. Germline CDR1 is SGHNT and CDR2 is YENEEA. The junction had 8 bases not matched to a gene; V was cut back by 8 bases and J by 1 base. CDR3 length equals 14 residues. Full variable domain (missing parts from reference TRBV11-3 and TRBJ2-7): EAGVVQSPRYKIIEKKQPVAFWCNPISGHNTLYWYLQNLGQGPELLIRYENEEAVDDSQLPKDRFSAERLKGVDSTLKIQPAELGDSAVYLCASARASGSYEQYFGPGTRLTVT.

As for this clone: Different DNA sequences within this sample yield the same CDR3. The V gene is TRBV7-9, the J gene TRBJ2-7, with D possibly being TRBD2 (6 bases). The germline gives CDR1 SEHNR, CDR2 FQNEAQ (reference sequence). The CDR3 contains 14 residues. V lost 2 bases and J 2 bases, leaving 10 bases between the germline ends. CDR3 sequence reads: CASSLTGGTYEQYF. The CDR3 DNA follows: TGTGCCAGCAGCTTAACGGGCGGGACCTACGAGCAGTACTTC.

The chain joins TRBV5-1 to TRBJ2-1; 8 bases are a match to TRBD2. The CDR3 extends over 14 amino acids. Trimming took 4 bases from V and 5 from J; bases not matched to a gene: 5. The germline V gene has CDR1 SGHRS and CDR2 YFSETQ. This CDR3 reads CASSSTSGNNEQFF. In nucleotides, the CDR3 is TGCGCCAGCAGCAGTACTAGCGGAAACAATGAGCAGTTCTTC.

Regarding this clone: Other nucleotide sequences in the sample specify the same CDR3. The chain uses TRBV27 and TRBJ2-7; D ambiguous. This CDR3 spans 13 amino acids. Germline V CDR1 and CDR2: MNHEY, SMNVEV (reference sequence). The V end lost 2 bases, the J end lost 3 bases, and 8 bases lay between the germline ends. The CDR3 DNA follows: TGTGCCAGCAGTTTAGGCGGAGTCTACGAGCAGTACTTC. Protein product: CASSLGGVYEQYF.

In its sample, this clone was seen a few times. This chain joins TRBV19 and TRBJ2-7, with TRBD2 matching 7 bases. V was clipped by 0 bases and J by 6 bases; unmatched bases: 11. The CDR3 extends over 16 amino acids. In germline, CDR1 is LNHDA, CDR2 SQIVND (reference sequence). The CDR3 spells CASSIDQLAGEGEQYF. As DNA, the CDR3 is TGTGCCAGTAGTATAGATCAGCTCGCGGGAGAAGGCGAGCAGTACTTC.

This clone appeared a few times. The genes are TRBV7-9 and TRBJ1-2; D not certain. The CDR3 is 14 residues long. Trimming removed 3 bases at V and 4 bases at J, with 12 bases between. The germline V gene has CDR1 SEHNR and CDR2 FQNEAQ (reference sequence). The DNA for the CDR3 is TGTGCCAGCAGCTTTATCCAAGACACCTATGGCTACACCTTC. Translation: CASSFIQDTYGYTF.

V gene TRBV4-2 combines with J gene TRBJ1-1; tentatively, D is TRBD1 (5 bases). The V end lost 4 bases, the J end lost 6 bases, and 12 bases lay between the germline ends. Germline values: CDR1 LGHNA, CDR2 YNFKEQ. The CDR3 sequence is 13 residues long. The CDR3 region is CASSPYRGSEAFF. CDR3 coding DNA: TGTGCCAGCAGCCCCTATAGGGGTTCTGAAGCTTTCTTT.